The clone carrying this T cell receptor (beta chain) has a handful of counts. Its antigen remains unidentified. In germline, CDR1 is SGHAT, CDR2 FQDESV (reference sequence). Losses at the gene ends were 2 bases for V and 3 bases for J; bases not matched to a gene: 15. This CDR3 has 19 residues. These data originate in a study of response to subunit inactivated influenza vaccine. Study-level results: Authors suggested that a seasonal influenza vaccination recruits few new T cells each time.

TCRdb used MiXCR to reprocess the RT-PCR reads, holding one entry per CDR3 protein. This table holds about 780,000 distinct CDR3 sequences, approximately 18% found once. The chain joins TRBV11-1 to TRBJ2-3; 9 bases fit TRBD1. Sequencing used PBMCs from blood, obtained roughly 5 days after vaccination. This TCR was sampled from a man between 45 and 60 years old who received an inactivated influenza vaccine. The CDR3 bases are TGTGCCAGCAGCTTAACCGGGACAGGGAAAGCGAGGGGGACAGATACGCAGTATTTT. This sequence encodes CASSLTGTGKARGTDTQYF.